This T cell receptor beta chain appears in the sequencing data of a study of CD8+ T cells in alopecia areata. Study-wide context: Each day, treated patients took oral tofacitinib twice, at 5 to 10 mg per dose. Whole-study findings and limits: More clonal than normal scalp was lesional scalp, particularly alopecia totalis/universalis.

cDNA reverse transcribed from extracted RNA served as the sequencing template. Sequenced by immunoSEQ multiplex PCR; TCRdb stores in-frame clones only, minus some. Of more than 90,000 clones in the sample, approximately 66% were seen once. The germline V and J ends were trimmed by 5 bases and 6 bases, with 11 bases remaining between them. The CDR3 is made up of 12 amino acids. Germline V gene data show CDR1 as SGHVS and CDR2 as FNYEAQ. Treatment reported: oral pan-JAK inhibitor, 5-10 mg twice daily. Collected material from alopecia areata patients comprised lesional scalp punch biopsies and peripheral blood. A note on this clone: Its matching antigen is unknown.

The source material was CD8+ T cells sorted from blood, sampled at week 4, from a patient treated with tofacitinib. This chain links TRBV7-6 with TRBJ2-7; a possible D gene is TRBD1 (6 bases). This clonotype originated in a human donor with alopecia areata. CDR3 residues: CASSEGTLEQYF. Written as DNA, the CDR3 is TGTGCCAGCAGCGAGGGGACACTCGAGCAGTACTTC. Based on the CDR3 plus reference TRBV7-6 and TRBJ2-7, the full variable domain is GAGVSQSPRYKVTKRGQDVALRCDPISGHVSLYWYRQALGQGPEFLTYFNYEAQQDKSGLPNDRFSAERPEGSISTLTIQRTEQRDSAMYRCASSEGTLEQYFGPGTRLTVT.